This TCR beta chain stems from a study of CD8 T cells in ankylosing spondylitis. Study-wide findings and caveats: Prior literature has documented some motif variants in synovial fluid and blood from reactive arthritis. The clones that were linked to disease were reported to be significantly enriched in matched synovial fluid samples from ankylosing spondylitis patients. Apparently characteristic of ankylosing spondylitis blood was a TCR beta motif (fewer than ten highly homologous variants).

J gave up 7 bases and V 4 bases, and 10 bases lay outside the gene matches. The CDR3 is made up of 15 amino acids. Germline CDR1 is MNHEY and CDR2 is SVGAGI. This clonotype showed up just a few times. Its antigen is unidentified. Quantitative molecular-barcoded 5'-RACE generated the TCR beta libraries. MiXCR, applied by TCRdb to the 5' RACE reads, yields one record per CDR3 protein. The table records hundreds of thousands of distinct CDR3 sequences, 25% to 30% of them present only once. The TCR comes from a male donor with ankylosing spondylitis. The sequencing input was blood, either unsorted or a sorted T cell fraction (not recorded which). The chain couples TRBV6-5 to TRBJ1-5; 7 bases map to TRBD1. The CDR3 DNA sequence: TGTGCCAGCAGTTCGTGGCAGGGGGACTCCCAGCCCCAGCATTTT. As protein: CASSSWQGDSQPQHF.